One T cell receptor (beta chain) is described in this entry. This record belongs to a study of T cell responses to AZD1222 COVID-19 vaccine. Study-level background: Pooled samples include second doses given at about 4 or 12 weeks.

Profiling relied on immunoSEQ multiplex PCR, and the TCRdb table lists in-frame clones only, not all of them. Among about 140,000 clones listed, 91% were seen once. With 8 bases removed from V and 8 bases from J, the gap between germline ends came to 18 bases. Germline lookup yields CDR1 SGHTA and CDR2 FQGNSA. The CDR3 totals 13 residues. The specimen was peripheral blood, collected on day 0 of AZD1222 vaccination. This TCR came from an adult in good health. V usage is TRBV7-2 and J usage is TRBJ1-2, with TRBD1 as a possible D gene (5 bases). For the CDR3, the DNA is TGTGCCAGCCAAGGGACCTCCCTCGAGGGCTACACCTTC. Translating it yields CASQGTSLEGYTF.